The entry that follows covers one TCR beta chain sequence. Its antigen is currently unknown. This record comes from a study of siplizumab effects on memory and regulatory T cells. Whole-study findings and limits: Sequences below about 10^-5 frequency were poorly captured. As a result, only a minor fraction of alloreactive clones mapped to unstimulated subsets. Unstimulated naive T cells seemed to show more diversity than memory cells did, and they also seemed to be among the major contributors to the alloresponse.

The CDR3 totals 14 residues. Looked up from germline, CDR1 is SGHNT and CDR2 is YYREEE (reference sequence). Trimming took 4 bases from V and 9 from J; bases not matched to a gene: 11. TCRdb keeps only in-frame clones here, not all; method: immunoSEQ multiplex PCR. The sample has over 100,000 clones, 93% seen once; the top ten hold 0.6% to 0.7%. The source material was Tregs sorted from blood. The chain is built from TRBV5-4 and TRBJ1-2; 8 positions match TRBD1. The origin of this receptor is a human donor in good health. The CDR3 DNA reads TGTGCCAGCAGCGGAGGACAGGGTGATTGGAGCTACACCTTC. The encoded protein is CASSGGQGDWSYTF.